This TCR beta chain was identified in a study of CD8 T cells in ankylosing spondylitis. This clonotype was seen a handful of times. Its cognate antigen is unknown. General study points: Characteristic of ankylosing spondylitis blood, it appeared, was a TCR beta motif comprising roughly 8 highly homologous variants. Significant enrichment of disease-linked clones was reportedly seen in matched ankylosing spondylitis synovial fluid.

Trimming removed 6 bases from V and 6 bases from J; junction bases left unmatched: 8. This CDR3 has 15 amino acids. Libraries of TCR beta came from quantitative 5'-RACE with molecular barcodes. TCRdb re-called the 5' RACE reads with MiXCR, one entry per CDR3 protein. The sample carries roughly 350,000 distinct CDR3 sequences, approximately 8.2% recorded once. This chain uses TRBV12-3 or TRBV12-4 with TRBJ2-2, with 9 bases aligning to TRBD2. This receptor was taken from a male donor with ankylosing spondylitis. The sample was blood, either unsorted or a sorted T cell fraction (not recorded which). CDR3 protein: CASSQGLASPGELFF. CDR3 nucleotide sequence: TGTGCCAGCAGCCAGGGACTAGCTAGTCCCGGGGAGCTGTTTTTT.